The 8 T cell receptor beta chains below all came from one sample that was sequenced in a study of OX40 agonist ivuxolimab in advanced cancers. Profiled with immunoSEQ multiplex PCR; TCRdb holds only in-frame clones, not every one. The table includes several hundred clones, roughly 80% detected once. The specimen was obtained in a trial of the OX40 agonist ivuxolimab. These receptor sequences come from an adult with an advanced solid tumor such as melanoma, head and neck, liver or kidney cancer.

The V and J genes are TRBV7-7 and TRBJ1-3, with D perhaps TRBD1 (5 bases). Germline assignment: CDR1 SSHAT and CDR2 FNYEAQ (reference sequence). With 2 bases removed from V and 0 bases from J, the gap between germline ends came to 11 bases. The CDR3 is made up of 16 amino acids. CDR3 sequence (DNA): TGTGCCAGCAGCTTAAATGGGGCGAGCTCTGGAAACACCATATATTTT. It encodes CASSLNGASSGNTIYF.

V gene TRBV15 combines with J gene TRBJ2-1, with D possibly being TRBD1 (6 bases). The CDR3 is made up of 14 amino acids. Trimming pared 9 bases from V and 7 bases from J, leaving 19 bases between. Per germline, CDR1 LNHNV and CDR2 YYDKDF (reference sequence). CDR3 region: CATSPDRAVNEQFF. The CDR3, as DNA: TGTGCCACTAGCCCGGACAGAGCCGTGAATGAGCAGTTCTTC.

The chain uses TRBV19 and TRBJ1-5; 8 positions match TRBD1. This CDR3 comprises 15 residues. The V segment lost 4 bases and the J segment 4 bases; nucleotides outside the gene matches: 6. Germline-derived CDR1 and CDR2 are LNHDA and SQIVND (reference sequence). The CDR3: CASSSQGAGNQPQHF. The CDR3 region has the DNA TGTGCCAGTAGTAGCCAGGGGGCCGGGAATCAGCCCCAGCATTTT.

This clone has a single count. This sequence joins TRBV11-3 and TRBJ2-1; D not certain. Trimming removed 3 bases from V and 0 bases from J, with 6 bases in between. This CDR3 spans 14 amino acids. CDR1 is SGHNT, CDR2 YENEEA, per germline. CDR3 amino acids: CASSFSSSYNEQFF. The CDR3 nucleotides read TGTGCCAGCAGCTTCTCCAGCTCCTACAATGAGCAGTTCTTC. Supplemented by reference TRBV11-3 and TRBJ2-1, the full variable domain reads EAGVVQSPRYKIIEKKQPVAFWCNPISGHNTLYWYLQNLGQGPELLIRYENEEAVDDSQLPKDRFSAERLKGVDSTLKIQPAELGDSAVYLCASSFSSSYNEQFFGPGTRLTVL.

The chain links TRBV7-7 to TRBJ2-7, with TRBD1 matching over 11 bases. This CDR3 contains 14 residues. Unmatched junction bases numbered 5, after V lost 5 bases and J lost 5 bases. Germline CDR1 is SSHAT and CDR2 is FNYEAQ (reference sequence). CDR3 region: CASSRGQGDDEQYF. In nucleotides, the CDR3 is TGTGCCAGCAGCCGGGGACAGGGGGATGACGAGCAGTACTTC.

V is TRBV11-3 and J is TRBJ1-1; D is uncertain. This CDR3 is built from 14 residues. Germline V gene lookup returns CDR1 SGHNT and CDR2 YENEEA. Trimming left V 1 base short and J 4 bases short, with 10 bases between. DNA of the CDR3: TGTGCCAGCAGCTTAGGGTTAGGGAGCACTGAAGCTTTCTTT. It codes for CASSLGLGSTEAFF.

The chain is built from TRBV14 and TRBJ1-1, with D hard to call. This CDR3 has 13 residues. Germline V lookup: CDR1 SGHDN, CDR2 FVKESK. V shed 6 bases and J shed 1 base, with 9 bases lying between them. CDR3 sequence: CASSFSGNTEAFF. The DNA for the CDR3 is TGTGCCAGCAGTTTCAGCGGGAACACTGAAGCTTTCTTT.

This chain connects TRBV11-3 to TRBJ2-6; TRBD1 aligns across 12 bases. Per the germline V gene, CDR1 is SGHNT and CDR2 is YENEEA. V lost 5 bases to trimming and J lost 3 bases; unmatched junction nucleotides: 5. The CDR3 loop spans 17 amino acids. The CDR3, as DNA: TGTGCCAGCAGCCTAGGGACAGGGGGCTTTGGGGCCAACGTCCTGACTTTC. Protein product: CASSLGTGGFGANVLTF.